Listed below are T cell receptor beta chains from one sample, sequenced in a study of T cells after yellow fever vaccination. Using its own MiXCR run on the 5' RACE reads, TCRdb lists one record per CDR3 protein. This repertoire shows just under 600,000 distinct CDR3 sequences, approximately 15% found once; its top ten account for roughly an eighth. The material sequenced was PBMCs, taken on the day of the yellow fever booster vaccination. The receptors shown here come from a young man who received the YFV17D yellow fever vaccine. CDR3s leave out the opening cysteine and the closing phenylalanine or tryptophan. Each record gives: CDR3 length, V gene, CDR3 protein.

length: 12; V: TRBV4-3; CDR3: ASSQDSVAYEQY
length: 17; V: TRBV28; CDR3: ASSSAPGLAGVSYNEQF
length: 16; V: TRBV5-1; CDR3: ASSLVAGPNTPPYEQY
length: 12; V: TRBV30; CDR3: AWSTLSLALEQF
length: 11; V: TRBV14; CDR3: ASSHGTGYEQY
length: 11; V: TRBV28; CDR3: ASRGPGDYEQY
length: 11; V: TRBV20-1; CDR3: SASPGGAYEQY
length: 11; V: TRBV29-1; CDR3: SVLGTGANVLT
length: 12; V: TRBV6-1; CDR3: ASNREGSAYGYT
length: 12; V: TRBV5-1; CDR3: ATRDQGSTGELF
length: 17; V: TRBV5-1; CDR3: ASSFRKSGMYRLTDTQY
length: 12; V: TRBV30; CDR3: AWSHRLPYNEQF
length: 13; V: TRBV18; CDR3: ASSPQTGRFDGYT
length: 12; V: TRBV5-4; CDR3: ASSKGLAYNEQF
length: 12; V: TRBV9; CDR3: ASSVESYQETQY
length: 13; V: TRBV21-1; CDR3: AGGVGGGGNQPQH
length: 14; V: TRBV7-9; CDR3: ASSLIEQADSYEQY
length: 14; V: TRBV14; CDR3: ASSPSGSSGANVLT
length: 9; V: TRBV3-1; CDR3: ASSTRYEQF
length: 12; V: TRBV7-2; CDR3: ASSLGFRNNEQF
length: 13; V: TRBV14; CDR3: ASSQDFPAQETQY
length: 10; V: TRBV29-1; CDR3: SVLKVDETQY
length: 11; V: TRBV5-1; CDR3: ASSSGGRDEQF
length: 13; V: TRBV5-1; CDR3: ASSLEQGRVVGYT
length: 15; V: TRBV29-1; CDR3: SVAGTGGWSGANVLT
length: 15; V: TRBV14; CDR3: ASSQVLNSGSGETQY
length: 12; V: TRBV20-1; CDR3: SARETSGRETQY
length: 10; V: TRBV6-2/TRBV6-3; CDR3: ASREYTGELF
length: 11; V: TRBV6-1; CDR3: ASSEGRGYGYT
length: 13; V: TRBV18; CDR3: ASSPMELSYTEQF
length: 11; V: TRBV21-1; CDR3: ASSKKTFHEQY